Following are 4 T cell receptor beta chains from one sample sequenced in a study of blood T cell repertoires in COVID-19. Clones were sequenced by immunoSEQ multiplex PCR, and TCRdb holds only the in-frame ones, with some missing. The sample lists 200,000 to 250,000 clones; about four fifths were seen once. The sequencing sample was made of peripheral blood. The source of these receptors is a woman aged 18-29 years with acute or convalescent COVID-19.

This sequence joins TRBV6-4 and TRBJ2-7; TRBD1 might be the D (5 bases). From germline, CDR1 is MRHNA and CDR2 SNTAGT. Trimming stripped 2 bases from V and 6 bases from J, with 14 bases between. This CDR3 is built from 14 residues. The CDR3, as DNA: TGTGCCAGCAGTGACAACCCAGGGTCCGGCGAGCAGTACTTC. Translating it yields CASSDNPGSGEQYF.

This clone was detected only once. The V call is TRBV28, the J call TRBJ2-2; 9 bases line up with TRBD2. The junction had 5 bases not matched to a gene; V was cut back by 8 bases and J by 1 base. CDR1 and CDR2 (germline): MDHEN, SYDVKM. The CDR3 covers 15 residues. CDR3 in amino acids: CASRLAGMNTGELFF. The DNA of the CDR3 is TGTGCCAGCCGTCTAGCGGGGATGAACACCGGGGAGCTGTTTTTT.

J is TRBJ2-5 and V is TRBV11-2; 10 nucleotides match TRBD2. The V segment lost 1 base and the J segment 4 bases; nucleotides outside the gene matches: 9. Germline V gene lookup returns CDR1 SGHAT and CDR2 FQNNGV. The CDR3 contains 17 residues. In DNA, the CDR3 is TGTGCCAGCAGCTTAGTAATTCAGCTAGCGGGAGCAGAGACCCAGTACTTC. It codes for CASSLVIQLAGAETQYF.

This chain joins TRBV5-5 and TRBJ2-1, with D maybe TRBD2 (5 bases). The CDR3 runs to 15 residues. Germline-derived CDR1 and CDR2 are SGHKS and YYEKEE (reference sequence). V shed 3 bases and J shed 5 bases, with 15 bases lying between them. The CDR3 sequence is CASSSVGSLHNEQFF. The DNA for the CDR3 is TGTGCCAGCAGCTCAGTGGGGAGCCTCCACAATGAGCAGTTCTTC. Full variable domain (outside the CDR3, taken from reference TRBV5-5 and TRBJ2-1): DAGVTQSPTHLIKTRGQQVTLRCSPISGHKSVSWYQQVLGQGPQFIFQYYEKEERGRGNFPDRFSARQFPNYSSELNVNALLLGDSALYLCASSSVGSLHNEQFFGPGTRLTVL.